This TCR beta chain was sequenced for a study of blood T cell repertoires in COVID-19. At the level of the study: Both acute and convalescent COVID-19 samples were obtained from the United States, Italy and Spain. T cells, B-cell-depleted T cells, or PBMCs supplied cDNA or gDNA.

This CDR3 has 17 residues. Losses at the gene ends were 2 bases for V and 1 base for J; bases not matched to a gene: 6. Germline V gene data show CDR1 as SGDLS and CDR2 as YYNGEE. Authors' methods: Reference gene primer amplification yielded estimated nucleated cell counts. Sequencing used immunoSEQ multiplex PCR; TCRdb keeps in-frame clones, though not all of them. V, J and clone size were drawn from that table, and D and trimming were deduced from the DNA. The profile shows 200,000 to 300,000 clones, about 87% of them singletons. The origin of this receptor is a man aged 60 to 75 who had recovered from COVID-19. The chain has TRBV9 and TRBJ2-2, with 9 nucleotides matching TRBD1. Sequencing was performed on peripheral blood. This CDR3 is CASSVGAGQGNTGELFF. In DNA form, the CDR3 reads TGTGCCAGCAGCGTGGGGGCGGGACAGGGGAACACCGGGGAGCTGTTTTTT. Full variable domain (remainder filled in from reference TRBV9 and TRBJ2-2): DSGVTQTPKHLITATGQRVTLRCSPRSGDLSVYWYQQSLDQGLQFLIQYYNGEERAKGNILERFSAQQFPDLHSELNLSSLELGDSALYFCASSVGAGQGNTGELFFGEGSRLTVL.